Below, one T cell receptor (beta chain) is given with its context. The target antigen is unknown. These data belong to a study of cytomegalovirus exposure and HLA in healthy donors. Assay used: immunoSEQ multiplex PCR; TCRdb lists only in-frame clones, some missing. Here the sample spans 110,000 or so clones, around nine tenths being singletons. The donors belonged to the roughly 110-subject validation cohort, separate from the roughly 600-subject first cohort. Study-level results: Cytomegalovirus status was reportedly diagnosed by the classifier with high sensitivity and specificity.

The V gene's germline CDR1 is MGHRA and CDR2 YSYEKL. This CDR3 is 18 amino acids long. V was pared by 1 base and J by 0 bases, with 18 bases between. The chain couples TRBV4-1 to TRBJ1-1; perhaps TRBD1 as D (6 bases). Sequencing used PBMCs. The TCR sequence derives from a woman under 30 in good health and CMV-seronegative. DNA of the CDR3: TGCGCCAGCAGCCAAGTTAAACAGGGAATGGGGTTGAACACTGAAGCTTTCTTT. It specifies CASSQVKQGMGLNTEAFF.